Below, 20 T cell receptor beta chains from the same sample are listed, as sequenced in a study of human T cells and chemical hapten exposure. The time point denotes: patch test 1, 2 weeks after DPC sensitization. The treatment was: therapeutic diphenylcyclopropenone sensitization with weekly scalp DPC. Each CDR3 protein gets one entry after TCRdb re-called the RACE reads with MiXCR. The sample consists of roughly 160,000 distinct CDR3 sequences, more than 14% of them appearing once. Sequenced material: whole blood, taken in connection with sensitization to the hapten diphenylcyclopropenone (DPC). The receptors shown here come from a woman under 40 with alopecia areata. Some clones in this sample may be carry-over from other donors' samples.

This clonotype came up many times. The chain recombines TRBV3-1 with TRBJ1-2; maybe TRBD1 (6 bases). This CDR3 is 14 amino acids long. V dropped 0 bases and J dropped 4 bases, with 9 bases sitting between them. CDR1 LGHDT and CDR2 YNNKEL come from the germline V gene (reference sequence). The CDR3 region has the DNA TGTGCCAGCAGCCAAGATTGGGGGGCCTATGGCTACACCTTC. It translates to CASSQDWGAYGYTF.

This clonotype was picked up a small number of times. Here the CDR3 reads CASSLLGLAGKNTGELFF. CDR3 nucleotide sequence: TGTGCCAGCAGTCTCCTCGGGCTAGCGGGGAAGAACACCGGGGAGCTGTTTTTT. The chain is built from TRBV3-1 and TRBJ2-2; TRBD2 agrees at 9 bases. The V gene end was trimmed by 6 bases and the J gene end by 1 base; junction bases not matched to a gene: 12. Per germline, CDR1 LGHDT and CDR2 YNNKEL (reference sequence). The CDR3 is 18 amino acids. The whole variable domain, remainder taken from reference TRBV3-1 and TRBJ2-2, is DTAVSQTPKYLVTQMGNDKSIKCEQNLGHDTMYWYKQDSKKFLKIMFSYNNKELIINETVPNRFSPKSPDKAHLNLHINSLELGDSAVYFCASSLLGLAGKNTGELFFGEGSRLTVL.

This clonotype was counted between two and nine times. The V gene is TRBV6-5, the J gene TRBJ2-3, with D perhaps TRBD2 (6 bases). V was cut by 2 bases and J by 8 bases, with 11 bases left in between. This CDR3 is 13 amino acids long. Germline V gene lookup returns CDR1 MNHEY and CDR2 SVGAGI. The CDR3 region has the DNA TGTGCCAGCAGTTACGAAGGGCGGGGTACGCAGTATTTT. Translation: CASSYEGRGTQYF.

Notes on this clonotype: One base away lies a much larger clone, so this may be a sequencing read error. The chain has TRBV3-1 and TRBJ1-2; tentative D call: TRBD1 (5 bases). The germline V gene encodes CDR1 LGHDT and CDR2 YNNKEL (reference sequence). The CDR3 has 15 residues. CDR3 sequence: CASSQDRQRGHGFTF. CDR3 DNA sequence: TGTGCCAGCAGCCAAGATAGACAGAGGGGTCATGGCTTCACCTTC. Filled out from reference TRBV3-1 and TRBJ1-2, the complete variable domain reads DTAVSQTPKYLVTQMGNDKSIKCEQNLGHDTMYWYKQDSKKFLKIMFSYNNKELIINETVPNRFSPKSPDKAHLNLHINSLELGDSAVYFCASSQDRQRGHGFTFGSGTRLTVV.

The chain's CDR3 is CASSLRGQVNEKLFF. CDR3 nucleotides: TGTGCCAGCAGCTTGCGGGGACAGGTTAATGAAAAACTGTTTTTT. The V and J genes are TRBV5-4 and TRBJ1-4; 8 bases align to TRBD1. V gave up 1 base and J gave up 4 bases; unmatched junction bases: 3. The CDR3 is 15 amino acids. The germline V gene encodes CDR1 SGHNT and CDR2 YYREEE (reference sequence).

Comment on this clonotype: A much larger clone lies one base from this, so it may be a read error. The V and J genes are TRBV29-1 and TRBJ1-1; D is perhaps TRBD1 (5 bases). V was clipped by 3 bases and J by 6 bases, with 11 bases between them. The CDR3 runs to 12 residues. Germline assignment: CDR1 SQVTM and CDR2 ANQGSEA. CDR3 sequence (DNA): TGCAGCGTTGATGGAGGGGTCTCTGAAGCTTTCTTT. Encoded protein: CSVDGGVSEAFF.

V gene TRBV5-1 combines with J gene TRBJ2-6; D call uncertain. Trimming took 2 bases from V and 1 from J, leaving 4 bases between them. The length of the CDR3 is 14 residues. Germline lookup yields CDR1 SGHRS and CDR2 YFSETQ. In DNA form, the CDR3 reads TGCGCCAGCAGCTTCGAGTCTGGGGCCAACGTCCTGACTTTC. Translating it yields CASSFESGANVLTF. The full variable domain, in which reference TRBV5-1 and TRBJ2-6 provide the parts outside the CDR3, is KAGVTQTPRYLIKTRGQQVTLSCSPISGHRSVSWYQQTPGQGLQFLFEYFSETQRNKGNFPGRFSGRQFSNSRSEMNVSTLELGDSALYLCASSFESGANVLTFGAGSRLTVL.

The chain joins TRBV5-1 to TRBJ2-5, with D perhaps TRBD1 (5 bases). This CDR3 spans 14 amino acids. The germline V and J ends were trimmed by 2 bases and 0 bases, with 8 bases remaining between them. The germline gives CDR1 SGHRS, CDR2 YFSETQ. The CDR3 sequence is CASSFGRDQETQYF. CDR3 coding DNA: TGCGCCAGCAGCTTTGGCAGGGACCAAGAGACCCAGTACTTC.

This clonotype came up many times. J is TRBJ2-5 and V is TRBV5-4, with 10 bases lining up with TRBD1. The V segment lost 5 bases and the J segment 5 bases; nucleotides outside the gene matches: 6. The CDR3 is made up of 14 amino acids. CDR1 and CDR2 (germline): SGHNT, YYREEE (reference sequence). The CDR3 loop reads CASSRQGAVETQYF. The CDR3, as DNA: TGTGCCAGCAGTAGACAGGGGGCGGTCGAGACCCAGTACTTC.

The V and J genes are TRBV29-1 and TRBJ1-2; tentatively, D is TRBD1 (6 bases). CDR3 length equals 15 residues. V lost 5 bases to trimming and J lost 5 bases, with 21 bases between them. Germline CDR1 is SQVTM and CDR2 is ANQGSEA. This chain's CDR3 is CSVKQGVGPIYGYTF. The CDR3 DNA is TGCAGCGTTAAACAGGGTGTGGGGCCAATATATGGCTACACCTTC.

The chain joins TRBV28 to TRBJ1-6, with 7 positions matching TRBD1. Germline V gene data show CDR1 as MDHEN and CDR2 as SYDVKM. Trimming at V came to 10 bases and at J to 14 bases, leaving 14 bases not matched to a gene. There are 13 residues in the CDR3. The CDR3 region is CAIEATGHSTLHF. CDR3 nucleotide sequence: TGTGCCATAGAAGCGACAGGGCACTCAACCCTCCACTTT. Full variable domain (missing parts from reference TRBV28 and TRBJ1-6): DVKVTQSSRYLVKRTGEKVFLECVQDMDHENMFWYRQDPGLGLRLIYFSYDVKMKEKGDIPEGYSVSREKKERFSLILESASTNQTSMYLCAIEATGHSTLHFGNGTRLTVT.

The chain carries TRBV7-2 and TRBJ2-3, with D hard to call. This CDR3 has 13 amino acids. The V gene's germline CDR1 is SGHTA and CDR2 FQGNSA. V lost 4 bases and J 0 bases, leaving 5 bases between the germline ends. The CDR3 region has the DNA TGTGCCAGCAGCTCCTATAGCACAGATACGCAGTATTTT. Protein: CASSSYSTDTQYF.

CDR3 DNA sequence: TGCAGCGTTGATTCCGACAGGGGCACTGAAGCTTTCTTT. Translation gives CSVDSDRGTEAFF. The rearrangement links TRBV29-1 to TRBJ1-1; 8 bases fit TRBD1. The CDR3 length is 13 residues. Germline CDR1 reads SQVTM; CDR2 reads ANQGSEA. The V gene end was trimmed by 3 bases and the J gene end by 4 bases; junction bases not matched to a gene: 4.

The chain links TRBV29-1 to TRBJ1-1; 8 bases map to TRBD1. Trimming at V came to 1 base and at J to 11 bases, leaving 9 bases not matched to a gene. The CDR3 runs 13 residues. The V gene's germline CDR1 is SQVTM and CDR2 ANQGSEA. The CDR3 is CSVEGTGTTGAFF. CDR3 nucleotides: TGCAGCGTTGAAGGGACAGGGACCACCGGGGCTTTCTTT.

The chain links TRBV9 to TRBJ2-5, with 8 bases fitting TRBD1. CDR1 is SGDLS, CDR2 YYNGEE, per germline. Trimming took 4 bases from V and 4 from J; bases not matched to a gene: 9. The CDR3 loop spans 15 amino acids. As DNA, the CDR3 is TGTGCCAGCAGCTCTGAGACAGGGGTAGGAGAGACCCAGTACTTC. The encoded protein is CASSSETGVGETQYF. The entire variable domain, with the rest obtained from reference TRBV9 and TRBJ2-5, is as follows: DSGVTQTPKHLITATGQRVTLRCSPRSGDLSVYWYQQSLDQGLQFLIQYYNGEERAKGNILERFSAQQFPDLHSELNLSSLELGDSALYFCASSSETGVGETQYFGPGTRLLVL.

A few counts support this clonotype. This chain links TRBV6-1 with TRBJ1-5; D uncertain. CDR1 and CDR2 (germline): MNHNS, SASEGT. The CDR3 covers 13 residues. The V end lost 1 base, the J end lost 3 bases, and 4 bases lay between the germline ends. CDR3 sequence reads: CASSEGNNQPQHF. The CDR3 coding sequence is TGTGCCAGCAGTGAAGGTAACAATCAGCCCCAGCATTTT.

The gene calls are TRBV7-6 and TRBJ2-5; D remains unclear. The CDR3 sequence is 13 residues long. V lost 4 bases to trimming and J lost 3 bases, with 9 bases between them. CDR1 is SGHVS, CDR2 FNYEAQ, per germline. The CDR3 nucleotides read TGTGCCAGCAGCTCGCTCCCGGAAGAGACCCAGTACTTC. Translating it yields CASSSLPEETQYF.

This clonotype was detected many times. This chain links TRBV7-6 with TRBJ1-6; TRBD1 might be the D (6 bases). Germline V gives CDR1 SGHVS, CDR2 FNYEAQ. CDR3 length: 16 amino acids. With 0 bases removed from V and 6 bases from J, the gap between germline ends came to 12 bases. CDR3: CASSLALPGANSPLHF. As DNA, the CDR3 is TGTGCCAGCAGCTTAGCGCTGCCAGGGGCTAATTCACCCCTCCACTTT.

The V gene is TRBV27, the J gene TRBJ2-5, with D maybe TRBD2 (5 bases). This CDR3 is built from 13 residues. Germline V gene lookup returns CDR1 MNHEY and CDR2 SMNVEV (reference sequence). Deletions cut 3 bases from V and 2 bases from J, with 7 bases between. The DNA of the CDR3 is TGTGCCAGCAGTTTGGTAGCGCAAGAGACCCAGTACTTC. This encodes CASSLVAQETQYF.

This chain uses TRBV4-2 with TRBJ2-2; D ambiguous. The V gene's germline CDR1 is LGHNA and CDR2 YNFKEQ. The ends were cut back, 4 bases at V and 6 bases at J, with 18 bases in the middle. The CDR3 spans 16 residues. This CDR3 reads CASSPPHVRGAGELFF. In DNA form, the CDR3 reads TGTGCCAGCAGCCCTCCCCATGTTCGTGGGGCCGGGGAGCTGTTTTTT.